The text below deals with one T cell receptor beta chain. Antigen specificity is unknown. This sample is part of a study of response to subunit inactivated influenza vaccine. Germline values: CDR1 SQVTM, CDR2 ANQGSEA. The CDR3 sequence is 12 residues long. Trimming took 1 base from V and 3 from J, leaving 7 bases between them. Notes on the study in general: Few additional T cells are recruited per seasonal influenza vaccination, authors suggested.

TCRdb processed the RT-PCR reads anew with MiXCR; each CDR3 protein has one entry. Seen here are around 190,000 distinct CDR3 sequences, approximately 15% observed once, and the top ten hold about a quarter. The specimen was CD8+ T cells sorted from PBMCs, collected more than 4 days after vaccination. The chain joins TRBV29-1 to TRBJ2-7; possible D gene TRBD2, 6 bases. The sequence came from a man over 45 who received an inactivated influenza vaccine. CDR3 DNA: TGCAGCGTTGAAGCGGGAGACTACGAGCAGTACTTC. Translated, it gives CSVEAGDYEQYF.